Reported below is one T cell receptor beta chain. Per the germline V gene, CDR1 is MDHEN and CDR2 is SYDVKM. This CDR3 is 16 amino acids long. V was pared by 5 bases and J by 0 bases, with 17 bases between. This entry comes from a study of shared clonotypes between healthy human individuals. The protocol was immunoSEQ multiplex PCR, while the TCRdb copy is restricted to in-frame clones and leaves out a portion. Among about 330,000 clones, about nine tenths were seen once, and the ten largest hold around 15%. Only Caucasian adults living in Nashville, Tennessee made up the donor group. The rearrangement links TRBV28 to TRBJ2-7; D possibly corresponds to TRBD2 (5 bases). The clonotype comes from a man aged 18 to 35 in good health. The sequencing sample was made of memory CD8+ T cells sorted from blood. The sample's subset: CD45RO+ cells pooled with CCR7-negative TemRA cells. CDR3 sequence reads: CASSPPTGWSSYEQYF. Written as DNA, the CDR3 is TGTGCCAGCAGTCCCCCCACGGGGTGGAGCTCCTACGAGCAGTACTTC.